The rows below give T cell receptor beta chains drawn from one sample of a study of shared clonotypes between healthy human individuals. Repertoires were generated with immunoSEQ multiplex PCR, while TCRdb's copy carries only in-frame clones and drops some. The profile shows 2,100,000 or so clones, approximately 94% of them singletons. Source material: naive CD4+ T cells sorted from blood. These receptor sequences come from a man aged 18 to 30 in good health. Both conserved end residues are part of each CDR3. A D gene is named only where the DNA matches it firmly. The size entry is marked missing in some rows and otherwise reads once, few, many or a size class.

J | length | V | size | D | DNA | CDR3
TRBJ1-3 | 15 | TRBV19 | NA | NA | TGTGCCAGTAGTATGGAAACAAGCTCTGGAAACACCATATATTTT | CASSMETSSGNTIYF
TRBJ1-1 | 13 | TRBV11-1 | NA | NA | TGTGCCAGCAGCTCCCCAGGGCCCCCTGAAGCTTTCTTT | CASSSPGPPEAFF
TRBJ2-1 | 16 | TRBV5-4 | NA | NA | TGTGCCAGCAACTCTTTATCCGGGGTATCCTACAATGAGCAGTTCTTC | CASNSLSGVSYNEQFF
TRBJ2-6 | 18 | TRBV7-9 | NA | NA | TGTGCCAGCAGCTTAGCAATTAAAGGCGGGTCTGGGGCCAACGTCCTGACTTTC | CASSLAIKGGSGANVLTF
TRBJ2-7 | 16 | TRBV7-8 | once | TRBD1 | TGTGCCAGCAGCTTAGTCGATGCAGGGGGAATCTACGAGCAGTACTTC | CASSLVDAGGIYEQYF
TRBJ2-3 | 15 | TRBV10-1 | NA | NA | TGCGCCAGCAGTGATGTTGGCAGAAGCACAGATACGCAGTATTTT | CASSDVGRSTDTQYF
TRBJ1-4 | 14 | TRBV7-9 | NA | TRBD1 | TGTGCCAGCAGCGCGGGACAGGGGAATGAAAAACTGTTTTTT | CASSAGQGNEKLFF
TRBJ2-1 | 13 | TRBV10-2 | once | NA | TGCGCCAGCCGGTCAGGGATCTTACGTGAGCAGTTCTTC | CASRSGILREQFF
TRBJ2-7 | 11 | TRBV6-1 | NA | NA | TGTGCCAGCGCGGTGGCCTACGAGCAGTACTTC | CASAVAYEQYF
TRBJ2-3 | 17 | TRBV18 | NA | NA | TGTGCCAGCTCACGGATACAAACTCCCTCTGGCACAGATACGCAGTATTTT | CASSRIQTPSGTDTQYF
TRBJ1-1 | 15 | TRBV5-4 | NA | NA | TGTGCCAGCAGCTTGGATTTTGTTGGGACAAATGAAGCTTTCTTT | CASSLDFVGTNEAFF
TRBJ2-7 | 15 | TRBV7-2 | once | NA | TGTGCCAGCAGCTTAGTTCTGGGTTCTCTGGACGAGCAGTACTTC | CASSLVLGSLDEQYF
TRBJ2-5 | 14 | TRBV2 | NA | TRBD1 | TGTGCCAGCAGCATGGGACAGCACCAAGAGACCCAGTACTTC | CASSMGQHQETQYF
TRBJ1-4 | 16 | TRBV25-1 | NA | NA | TGTGCCAGCAGTGAATCGGAGCGTGCAACTAATGAAAAACTGTTTTTT | CASSESERATNEKLFF
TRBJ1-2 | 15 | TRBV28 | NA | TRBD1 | TGTGCCAGCAGTGCACCTACCAGGGGGCCCTCCGGCTACACCTTC | CASSAPTRGPSGYTF
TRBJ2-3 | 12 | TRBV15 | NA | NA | TGTGCCACCAGCAGACCCCCAGATACGCAGTATTTT | CATSRPPDTQYF
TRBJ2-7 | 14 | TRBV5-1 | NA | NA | TGCGCCAGCAGCCTGAGCGGCTACCCCTACGAGCAGTACTTC | CASSLSGYPYEQYF
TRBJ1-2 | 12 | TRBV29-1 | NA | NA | TGCAGCGCTCAGGGAGGAGGTTATGGCTACACCTTC | CSAQGGGYGYTF
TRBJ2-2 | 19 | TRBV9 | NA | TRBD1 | TGTGCCAGCAGCGTAGACCTATTTGATCCAGGGGGGAACACCGGGGAGCTGTTTTTT | CASSVDLFDPGGNTGELFF
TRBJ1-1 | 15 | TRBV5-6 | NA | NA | TGTGCCAGCAGGAAGGCAGGGGATTCGAGCACTGAAGCTTTCTTT | CASRKAGDSSTEAFF
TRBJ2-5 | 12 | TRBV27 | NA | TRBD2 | TGTGCCAGCAGTGGGGGGAGGGGGACCCAGTACTTC | CASSGGRGTQYF
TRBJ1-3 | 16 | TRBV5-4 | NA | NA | TGTGCCAGCAGCTTGGGGAACAGGGTCTCTGGAAACACCATATATTTT | CASSLGNRVSGNTIYF
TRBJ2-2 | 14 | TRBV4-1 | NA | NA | TGCGCCAGCAGCCTAAGTGGGCCCACCGGGGAGCTGTTTTTT | CASSLSGPTGELFF
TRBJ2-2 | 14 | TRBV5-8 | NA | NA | TGTGCCAGCTTCACGGGAAGGGGCACCGGGGAGCTGTTTTTT | CASFTGRGTGELFF
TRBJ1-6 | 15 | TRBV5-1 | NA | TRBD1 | TGCGCCAGCAGCCCTGGCGGACAGGGTTCATCACCCCTCCACTTT | CASSPGGQGSSPLHF
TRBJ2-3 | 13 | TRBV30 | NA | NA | TGTGCCTGGAGTCCCTGGAACCCAGATACGCAGTATTTT | CAWSPWNPDTQYF
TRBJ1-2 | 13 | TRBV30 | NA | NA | TGTGCCTGGAGTGTCGACTCAGGCGGTGGCTACACCTTC | CAWSVDSGGGYTF
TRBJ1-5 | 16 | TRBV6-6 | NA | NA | TGTGCCAGCAGACAAGACACAAAAGAGGGCAATCAGCCCCAGCATTTT | CASRQDTKEGNQPQHF
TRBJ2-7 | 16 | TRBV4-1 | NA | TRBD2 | TGCGCCAGCAGCCAATTCCGGACTAGCGGGGGCTACGAGCAGTACTTC | CASSQFRTSGGYEQYF
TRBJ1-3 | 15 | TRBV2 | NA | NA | TGTGCCTCAGTCCGGGATTATTCGATTGGAAACACCATATATTTT | CASVRDYSIGNTIYF
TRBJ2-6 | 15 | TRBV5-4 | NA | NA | TGTGCCAGCAGCTTGGTCCCGCAGGGAGTCAACGTCCTGACTTTC | CASSLVPQGVNVLTF
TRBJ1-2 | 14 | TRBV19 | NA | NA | TGTGCCAGTAGTCCCCGCGGGGTACGGTATGGCTACACCTTC | CASSPRGVRYGYTF
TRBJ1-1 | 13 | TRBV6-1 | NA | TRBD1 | TGTGCCAGCACCCCACAGGGGTGGACTGAAGCTTTCTTT | CASTPQGWTEAFF
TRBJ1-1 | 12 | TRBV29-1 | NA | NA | TGCAGCGTTGACACAGGGCTCACTGAAGCTTTCTTT | CSVDTGLTEAFF
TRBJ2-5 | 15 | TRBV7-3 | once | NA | TGTGCCAGCAGCCTATCCGGGACCGCTGTAGGGACCCAGTACTTC | CASSLSGTAVGTQYF
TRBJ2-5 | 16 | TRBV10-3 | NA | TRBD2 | TGTGCCATCAGTGATGGACTAGCGGGGGGGCAAGAGACCCAGTACTTC | CAISDGLAGGQETQYF
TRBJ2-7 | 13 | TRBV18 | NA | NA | TGTGCCAGCTCACCCGCGACAGGCTACGAGCAGTACTTC | CASSPATGYEQYF
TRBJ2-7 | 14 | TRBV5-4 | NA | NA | TGTGCCAGCAGCTTGGCCGGACCAAACTACGAGCAGTACTTC | CASSLAGPNYEQYF
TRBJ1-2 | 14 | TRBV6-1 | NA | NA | TGTGCCAGCAGTCTGGCCCTGGACGGGAATGGCTACACCTTC | CASSLALDGNGYTF
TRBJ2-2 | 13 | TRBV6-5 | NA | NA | TGTGCCAGCAGTCAGACGAACACCGGGGAGCTGTTTTTT | CASSQTNTGELFF
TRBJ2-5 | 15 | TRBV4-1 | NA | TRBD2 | TGCGCCAGCAGCCAAGTTAGGCCTAGCGGGGGGACCCAGTACTTC | CASSQVRPSGGTQYF
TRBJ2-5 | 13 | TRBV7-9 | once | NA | TGTGCCAGCAGGCGTCTTAATGTGGAGACCCAGTACTTC | CASRRLNVETQYF
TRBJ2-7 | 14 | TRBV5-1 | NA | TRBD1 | TGCGCCAGCAGCTTGGTGGACAGGTCCTACGAGCAGTACTTC | CASSLVDRSYEQYF
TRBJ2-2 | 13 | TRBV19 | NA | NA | TGTGCCAGTAGCCTTACGAACACCGGGGAGCTGTTTTTT | CASSLTNTGELFF
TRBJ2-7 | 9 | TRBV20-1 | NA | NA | TGCAGTGAGGGGGTAGAGCAGTACTTC | CSEGVEQYF
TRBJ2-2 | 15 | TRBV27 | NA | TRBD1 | TGTGCCAGTCAGGGGGCTTGGGGTGGCACCGGGGAGCTGTTTTTT | CASQGAWGGTGELFF
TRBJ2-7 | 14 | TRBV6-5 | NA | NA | TGTGCCAGCAGGGGGGGGGACAGAGCATACGAGCAGTACTTC | CASRGGDRAYEQYF